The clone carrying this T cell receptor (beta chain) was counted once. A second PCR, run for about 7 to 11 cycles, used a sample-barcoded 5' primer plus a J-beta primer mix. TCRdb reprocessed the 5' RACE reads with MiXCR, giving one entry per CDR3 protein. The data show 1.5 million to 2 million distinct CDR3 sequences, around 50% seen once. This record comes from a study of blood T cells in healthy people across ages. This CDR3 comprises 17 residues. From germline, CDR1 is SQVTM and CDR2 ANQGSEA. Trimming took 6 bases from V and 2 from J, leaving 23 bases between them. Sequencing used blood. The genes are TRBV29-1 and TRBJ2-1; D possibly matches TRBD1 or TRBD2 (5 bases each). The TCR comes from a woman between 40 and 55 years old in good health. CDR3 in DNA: TGCAGCGTCGGAAGGTCCCGAGAGGGGCGGACCTACAATGAGCAGTTCTTC. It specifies CSVGRSREGRTYNEQFF.